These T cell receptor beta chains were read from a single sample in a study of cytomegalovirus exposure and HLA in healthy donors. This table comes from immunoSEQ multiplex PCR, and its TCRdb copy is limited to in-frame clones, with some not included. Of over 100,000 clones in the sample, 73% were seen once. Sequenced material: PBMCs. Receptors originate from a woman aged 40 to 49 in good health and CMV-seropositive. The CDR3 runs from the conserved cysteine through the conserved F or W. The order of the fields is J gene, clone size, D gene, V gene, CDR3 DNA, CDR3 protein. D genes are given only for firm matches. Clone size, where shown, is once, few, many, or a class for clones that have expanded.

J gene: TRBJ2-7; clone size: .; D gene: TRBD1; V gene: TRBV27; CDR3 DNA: TGTGCCAGCAGGAAGATGTATAGGACAGGGGACTACGAGCAGTACTTC; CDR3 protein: CASRKMYRTGDYEQYF
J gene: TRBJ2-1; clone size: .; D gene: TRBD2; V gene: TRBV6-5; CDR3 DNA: TGTGCCAGCAGCCGGGGACTAGGAGGGTACAATGAGCAGTTCTTC; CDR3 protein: CASSRGLGGYNEQFF
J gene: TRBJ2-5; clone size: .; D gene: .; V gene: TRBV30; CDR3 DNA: TGTGCCTGGAGTTCGGAGGGAGAGACCCAGTACTTC; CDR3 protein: CAWSSEGETQYF
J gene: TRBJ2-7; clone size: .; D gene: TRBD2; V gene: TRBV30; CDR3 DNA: TGTGCCTGGAGAAGGCTAGCGGTCTCCTACGAGCAGTACTTC; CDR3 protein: CAWRRLAVSYEQYF
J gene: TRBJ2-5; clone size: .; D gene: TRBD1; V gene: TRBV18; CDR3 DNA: TGTGCCAGCTCACCGACAGGGGTGCAAGAGACCCAGTACTTC; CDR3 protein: CASSPTGVQETQYF
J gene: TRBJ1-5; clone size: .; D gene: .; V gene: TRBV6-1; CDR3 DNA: TGTGCCAGCAGGATGGGGGGTCAGCCCCAGCATTTT; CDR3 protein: CASRMGGQPQHF
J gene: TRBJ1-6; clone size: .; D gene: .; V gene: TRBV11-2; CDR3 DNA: TGTGCCAGCAGCTTAGAGGGGCAGGGTTATTCACCCCTCCACTTT; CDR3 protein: CASSLEGQGYSPLHF
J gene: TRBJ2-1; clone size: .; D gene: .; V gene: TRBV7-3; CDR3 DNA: TGTGCCAGCAGCTTAACAGCAGGGGTAAACAATGAGCAGTTCTTC; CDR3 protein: CASSLTAGVNNEQFF
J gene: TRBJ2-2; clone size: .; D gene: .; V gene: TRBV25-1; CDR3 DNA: TGTGCCAGCAGTGATCAGGGGTCCGGGGAGCTGTTTTTT; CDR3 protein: CASSDQGSGELFF
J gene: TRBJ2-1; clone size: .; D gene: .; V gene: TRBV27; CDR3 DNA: TGTGCCAGCAGTTTAGGGGGGAGGTTCTACAATGAGCAGTTCTTC; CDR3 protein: CASSLGGRFYNEQFF
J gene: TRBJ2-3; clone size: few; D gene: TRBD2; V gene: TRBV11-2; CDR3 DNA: TGTGCCAGCAGCTTAAGTGCGGGGGGCACAGATACGCAGTATTTT; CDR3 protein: CASSLSAGGTDTQYF
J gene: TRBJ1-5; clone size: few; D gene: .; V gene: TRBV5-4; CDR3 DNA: TGTGCCAGCAGCTTGCCACCGGGGGTGCAGCCCCAGCATTTT; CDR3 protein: CASSLPPGVQPQHF
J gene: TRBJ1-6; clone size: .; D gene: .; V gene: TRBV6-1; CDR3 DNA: TGTGCCAGCAGTGAAACGGGACACTCCAATTCACCCCTCCACTTT; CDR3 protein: CASSETGHSNSPLHF
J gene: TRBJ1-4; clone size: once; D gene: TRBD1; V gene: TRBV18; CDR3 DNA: TGTGCCAGCTCCCTCGGGACAGGGAATGAAAAACTGTTTTTT; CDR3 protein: CASSLGTGNEKLFF
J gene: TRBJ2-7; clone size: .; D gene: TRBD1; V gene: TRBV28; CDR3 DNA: TGTGCCAGCAGTTTAATGACAGGGGACTACGAGCAGTACTTC; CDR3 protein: CASSLMTGDYEQYF
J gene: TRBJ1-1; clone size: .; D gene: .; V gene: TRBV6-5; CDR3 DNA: TGTGCCAGCAGTCACCGGGGAGGCATGAACACTGAAGCTTTCTTT; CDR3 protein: CASSHRGGMNTEAFF
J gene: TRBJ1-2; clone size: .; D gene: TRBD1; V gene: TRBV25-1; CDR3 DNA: TGTGCCAGCAGTGGGCTCCGGGACAGGGGAGCCTATGGCTACACCTTC; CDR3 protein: CASSGLRDRGAYGYTF
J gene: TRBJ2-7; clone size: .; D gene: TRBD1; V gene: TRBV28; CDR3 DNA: TGTGCCAGCAGCCCCGGGGGACAGGGCTTGAGCGTGCAGTACTTC; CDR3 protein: CASSPGGQGLSVQYF
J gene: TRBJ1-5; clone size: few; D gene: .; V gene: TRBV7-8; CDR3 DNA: TGTGCCAGCGTAGATTCTCTTTCGGGAAGGGATCAGCCCCAGCATTTT; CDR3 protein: CASVDSLSGRDQPQHF
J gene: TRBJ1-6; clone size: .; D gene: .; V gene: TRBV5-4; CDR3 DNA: TGTGCCAGCAGCTCGCACGGGGTGTCTTATTCACCCCTCCACTTT; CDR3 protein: CASSSHGVSYSPLHF
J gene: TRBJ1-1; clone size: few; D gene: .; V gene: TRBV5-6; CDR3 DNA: TGTGCCAGCAGCTTGACAGTGAACACTGAAGCTTTCTTT; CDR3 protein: CASSLTVNTEAFF
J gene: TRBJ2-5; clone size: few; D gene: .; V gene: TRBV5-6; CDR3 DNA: TGTGCCAGCAGCTATTTCGGCTGGGAGGAGACCCAGTACTTC; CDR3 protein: CASSYFGWEETQYF